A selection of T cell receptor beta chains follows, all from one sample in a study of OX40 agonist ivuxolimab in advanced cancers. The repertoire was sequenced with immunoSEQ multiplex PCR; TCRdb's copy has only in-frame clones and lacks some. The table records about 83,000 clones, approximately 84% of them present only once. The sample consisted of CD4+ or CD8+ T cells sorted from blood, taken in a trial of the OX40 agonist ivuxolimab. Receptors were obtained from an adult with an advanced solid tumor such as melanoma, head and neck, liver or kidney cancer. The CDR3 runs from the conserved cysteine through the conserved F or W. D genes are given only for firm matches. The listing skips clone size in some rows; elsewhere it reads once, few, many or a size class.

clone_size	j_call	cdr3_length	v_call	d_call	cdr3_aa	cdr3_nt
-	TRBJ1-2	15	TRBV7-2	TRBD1	CASSPRTGPGYGYTF	TGTGCCAGCAGCCCCCGGACAGGCCCGGGCTATGGCTACACCTTC
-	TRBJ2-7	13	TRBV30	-	CAWSVGRPYEQYF	TGTGCCTGGAGTGTAGGACGACCCTACGAGCAGTACTTC
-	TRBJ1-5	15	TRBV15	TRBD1	CATSRGDSVNQPQHF	TGTGCCACCAGCAGAGGGGACAGCGTAAATCAGCCCCAGCATTTT
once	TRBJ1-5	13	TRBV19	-	CASSIFFNQPQHF	TGTGCCAGTAGTATATTTTTCAATCAGCCCCAGCATTTT
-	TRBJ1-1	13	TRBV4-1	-	CASSQDGGAEAFF	TGCGCCAGCAGCCAAGATGGGGGGGCTGAAGCTTTCTTT
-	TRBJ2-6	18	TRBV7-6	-	CASSLVGVRSSGANVLTF	TGTGCCAGCAGCTTAGTCGGGGTCCGAAGCTCTGGGGCCAACGTCCTGACTTTC
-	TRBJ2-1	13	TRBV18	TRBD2	CASSPGLDNEQFF	TGTGCCAGCTCACCCGGACTAGACAATGAGCAGTTCTTC
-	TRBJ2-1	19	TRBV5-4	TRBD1	CASKGNGGQGGSSYNEQFF	TGTGCCAGCAAGGGGAACGGGGGACAGGGAGGTTCCTCCTACAATGAGCAGTTCTTC
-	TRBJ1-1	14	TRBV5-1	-	CASRMVTTNTEAFF	TGCGCCAGCAGGATGGTCACCACAAACACTGAAGCTTTCTTT
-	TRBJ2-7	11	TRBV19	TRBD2	CASRGDYEQYF	TGTGCCAGCCGGGGGGACTACGAGCAGTACTTC
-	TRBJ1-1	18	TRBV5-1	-	CASSLGPGVNLRGTEAFF	TGCGCCAGCAGCTTGGGACCGGGAGTTAATCTTCGGGGCACTGAAGCTTTCTTT
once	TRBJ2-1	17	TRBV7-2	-	CASSLLSTLTIYNEQFF	TGTGCCAGCAGCCTACTTTCAACCCTTACTATTTACAATGAGCAGTTCTTC
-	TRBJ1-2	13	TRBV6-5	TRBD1	CASSRAQGGGYTF	TGTGCCAGCAGTAGAGCGCAGGGGGGCGGCTACACCTTC
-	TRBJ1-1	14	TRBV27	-	CASSQVGAPTEAFF	TGTGCCAGCAGTCAAGTCGGGGCCCCAACTGAAGCTTTCTTT
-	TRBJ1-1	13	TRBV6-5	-	CASFSRDGREAFF	TGTGCCAGCTTCTCCCGGGACGGCCGTGAAGCTTTCTTC
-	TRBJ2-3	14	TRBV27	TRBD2	CATGGLAGTDTQYF	TGTGCCACGGGGGGACTAGCGGGGACAGATACGCAGTATTTT
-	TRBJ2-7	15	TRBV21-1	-	CASSKYQGQRHEQYF	TGTGCCAGCAGCAAATATCAAGGACAGAGGCACGAGCAGTACTTC
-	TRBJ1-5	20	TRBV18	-	CASSPGLGRVGDYSNQPQHF	TGTGCCAGCTCACCAGGGTTAGGCAGGGTGGGCGACTATAGCAATCAGCCCCAGCATTTT
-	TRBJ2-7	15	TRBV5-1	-	CASSPQGGGVYEQYF	TGCGCCAGCAGCCCGCAGGGGGGAGGCGTGTACGAGCAGTACTTC
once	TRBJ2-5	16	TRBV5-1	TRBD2	CASSLSGGARQETQYF	TGCGCCAGCAGCTTGAGCGGGGGGGCCAGACAAGAGACCCAGTACTTC
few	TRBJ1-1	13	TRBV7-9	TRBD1	CASSLAQGAEAFF	TGTGCCAGCAGCTTAGCACAGGGGGCCGAAGCTTTCTTT
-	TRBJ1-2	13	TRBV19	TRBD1	CASSRDSNYGYTF	TGTGCCAGTAGTCGGGACAGCAACTATGGCTACACCTTC
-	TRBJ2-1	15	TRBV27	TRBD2	CASREGLAGYNEQFF	TGTGCCAGCAGGGAAGGACTAGCGGGCTACAATGAGCAGTTCTTC
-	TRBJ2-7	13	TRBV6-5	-	CASSQRISEEQYF	TGTGCCAGCAGCCAGAGAATTTCTGAGGAGCAGTACTTC
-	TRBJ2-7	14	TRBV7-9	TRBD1	CASSSRQGSYEQYF	TGTGCCAGCAGCTCCAGACAGGGCTCCTACGAGCAGTACTTC
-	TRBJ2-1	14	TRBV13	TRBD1	CASRRTGYANEQFF	TGTGCCAGCAGACGGACAGGGTACGCCAATGAGCAGTTCTTC
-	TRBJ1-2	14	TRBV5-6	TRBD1	CASSFRTGTAGYTF	TGTGCCAGCAGCTTCCGGACAGGGACAGCTGGCTACACCTTC
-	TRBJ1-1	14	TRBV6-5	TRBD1	CASSLDREFYEAFF	TGTGCCAGCAGCTTGGACAGGGAGTTTTATGAAGCTTTCTTT
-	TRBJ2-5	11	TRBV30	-	CAWSVSETQYF	TGTGCCTGGAGTGTATCAGAGACCCAGTACTTC
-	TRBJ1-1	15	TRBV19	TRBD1	CASRGQGVMNTEAFF	TGTGCCAGTAGGGGACAGGGGGTAATGAACACTGAAGCTTTCTTT
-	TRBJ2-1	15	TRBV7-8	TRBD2	CASSLTSGRANEQFF	TGTGCCAGCAGCTTGACTAGCGGGAGGGCCAATGAGCAGTTCTTC
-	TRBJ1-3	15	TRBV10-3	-	CAISEAGSSGNTIYF	TGTGCCATCAGTGAGGCAGGGTCCTCTGGAAACACCATATATTTT
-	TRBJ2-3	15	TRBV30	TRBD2	CAWSRSGGPSDTQYF	TGTGCCTGGAGTAGGTCGGGAGGGCCCTCCGATACGCAGTATTTT
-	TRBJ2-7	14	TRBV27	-	CASSLSSRGNEQYF	TGTGCCAGCAGTTTATCCAGTCGCGGGAACGAGCAGTACTTC
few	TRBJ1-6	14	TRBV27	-	CASSFVPYNSPLHF	TGTGCCAGCAGTTTCGTACCCTATAATTCACCCCTCCACTTT
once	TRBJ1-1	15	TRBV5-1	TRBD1	CASSRGQIINTEAFF	TGCGCCAGCAGCAGGGGACAGATAATAAACACTGAAGCTTTCTTT
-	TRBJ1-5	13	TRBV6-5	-	CASRRQAWQPQHF	TGTGCCAGCAGGCGACAGGCGTGGCAGCCCCAGCATTTT
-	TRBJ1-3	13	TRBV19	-	CASSTGQGNTIYF	TGTGCCAGTAGTACCGGACAGGGAAACACCATATATTTT
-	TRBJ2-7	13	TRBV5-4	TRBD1	CASSRDRGHEQYF	TGTGCCAGTTCCCGGGACAGGGGGCACGAGCAGTACTTC
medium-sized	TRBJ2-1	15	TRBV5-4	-	CASSLFSGPGNEQFF	TGTGCCAGCAGCTTGTTCAGCGGGCCGGGCAATGAGCAGTTCTTC
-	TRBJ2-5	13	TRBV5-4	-	CASSLKDKETQYF	TGTGCCAGCAGCTTAAAGGACAAAGAGACCCAGTACTTC
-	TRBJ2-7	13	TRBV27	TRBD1	CASSRDRAGEQYF	TGTGCCAGCAGTAGGGACAGGGCTGGCGAGCAGTACTTC
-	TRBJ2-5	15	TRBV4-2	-	CASSQDVDFQETQYF	TGTGCCAGCAGCCAAGATGTAGACTTTCAAGAGACCCAGTACTTC
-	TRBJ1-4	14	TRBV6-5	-	CASAHGSSNEKLFF	TGTGCCAGCGCGCATGGCAGCTCTAATGAAAAACTGTTTTTT
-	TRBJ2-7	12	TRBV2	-	CASSETLYERYF	TGTGCCAGCAGTGAAACTCTCTACGAGCGGTACTTC
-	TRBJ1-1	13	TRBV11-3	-	CASSLHANTEAFF	TGTGCCAGCAGCCTACACGCGAACACTGAAGCTTTCTTT
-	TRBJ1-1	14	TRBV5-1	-	CASSLWSMNTEAFF	TGCGCCAGCAGCTTATGGAGCATGAACACTGAAGCTTTCTTT
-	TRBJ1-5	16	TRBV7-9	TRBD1	CASSSGTGFGNQPQHF	TGTGCCAGCAGCTCCGGGACAGGATTTGGCAATCAGCCCCAGCATTTT
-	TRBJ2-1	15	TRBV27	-	CASSLSEGSYNEQFF	TGTGCCAGCAGTTTATCGGAGGGCTCCTACAATGAGCAGTTCTTC
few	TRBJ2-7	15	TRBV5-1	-	CASSLVLGGVNEQYF	TGCGCCAGCAGCTTGGTACTGGGGGGTGTCAACGAGCAGTACTTC
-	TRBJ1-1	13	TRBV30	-	CAWSSGKNTEAFF	TGTGCCTGGAGTTCGGGGAAAAACACTGAAGCTTTCTTT
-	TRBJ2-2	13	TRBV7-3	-	CASGRTNTGELFF	TGTGCCAGCGGCAGGACGAACACCGGGGAGCTGTTTTTT
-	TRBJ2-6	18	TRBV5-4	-	CASSLGTVSTSGANVLTF	TGTGCCAGCAGCTTGGGAACGGTGTCTACCTCTGGGGCCAACGTCCTGACTTTC
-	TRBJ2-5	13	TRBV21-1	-	CASSASLGETQYF	TGTGCCAGCAGCGCAAGTCTGGGGGAGACCCAGTACTTC
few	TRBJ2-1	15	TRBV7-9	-	CASIHDGQFVNEQFF	TGTGCCAGCATCCACGATGGACAGTTCGTCAATGAGCAGTTCTTC
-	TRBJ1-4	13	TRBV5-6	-	CASSPGPNEKLFF	TGTGCCAGCAGCCCTGGACCTAATGAAAAACTGTTTTTT
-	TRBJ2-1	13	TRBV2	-	CASSEGTYNEQFF	TGTGCCAGCAGTGAAGGGACCTACAATGAGCAGTTCTTC